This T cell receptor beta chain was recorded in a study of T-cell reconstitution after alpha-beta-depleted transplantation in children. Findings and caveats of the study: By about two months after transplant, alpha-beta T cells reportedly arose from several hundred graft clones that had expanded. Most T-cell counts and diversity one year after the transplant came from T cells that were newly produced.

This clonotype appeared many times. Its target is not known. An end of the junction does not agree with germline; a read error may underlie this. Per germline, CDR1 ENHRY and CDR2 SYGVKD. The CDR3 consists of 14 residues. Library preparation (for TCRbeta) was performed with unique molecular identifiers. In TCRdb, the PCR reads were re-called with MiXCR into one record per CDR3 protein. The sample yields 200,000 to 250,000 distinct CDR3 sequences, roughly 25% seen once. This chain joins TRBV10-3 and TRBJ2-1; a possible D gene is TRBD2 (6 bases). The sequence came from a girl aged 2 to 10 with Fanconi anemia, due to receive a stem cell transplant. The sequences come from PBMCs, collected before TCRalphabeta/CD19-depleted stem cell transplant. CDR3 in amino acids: CAISESGGPREQFF. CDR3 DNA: TGTGCCATCAGCGAGTCCGGGGGTCCCCGTGAGCAGTTCTTC.